The 5 T cell receptor beta chains in this list originate from one sample, sequenced in a study of shared clonotypes between healthy human individuals. This table comes from immunoSEQ multiplex PCR, and its TCRdb copy is limited to in-frame clones, with some not included. The sample comprises under 600,000 clones, less than 98% of which are singletons, and roughly 0.05% rests with the top ten. Material for sequencing was naive CD4+ T cells sorted from blood. Documented subset: CD45RA+ positively selected. The source of these receptors is a woman in her 30s in good health.

The V and J genes are TRBV6-6 and TRBJ2-7, with 7 nucleotides matching TRBD1. The CDR3 runs to 15 residues. Germline values: CDR1 MNHNY, CDR2 SVGAGI (reference sequence). V lost 6 bases, J lost 6 bases, and 14 bases stayed unmatched. CDR3 DNA: TGTGCCAGCAGAGCCCAGACAGGGAGTTCGGGCGAGCAGTACTTC. Its translation is CASRAQTGSSGEQYF.

CDR3 sequence (DNA): TGTGCCAGCTCGCCTAGCGGGAGTGAGGCAGATACGCAGTATTTT. This gives the protein CASSPSGSEADTQYF. The chain has TRBV18 and TRBJ2-3, with 10 bases matching TRBD2. Germline CDR1 KGHSH, CDR2 LQKENI. With V trimmed by 6 bases and J by 4 bases, 7 bases remained unmatched. The CDR3 length is 15 residues. Using reference TRBV18 and TRBJ2-3 for the parts outside the CDR3, the full variable domain is NAGVMQNPRHLVRRRGQEARLRCSPMKGHSHVYWYRQLPEEGLKFMVYLQKENIIDESGMPKERFSAEFPKEGPSILRIQQVVRGDSAAYFCASSPSGSEADTQYFGPGTRLTVL.

The gene calls are TRBV27 and TRBJ2-7; 7 bases map to TRBD1. V lost 8 bases to trimming and J lost 5 bases; unmatched junction nucleotides: 12. CDR1 and CDR2 from the germline V gene are MNHEY and SMNVEV (reference sequence). The CDR3 is 14 residues long. The CDR3 region is CASAIDRAIDEQYF. Here the CDR3 DNA reads TGTGCCAGCGCGATCGACAGGGCGATTGACGAGCAGTACTTC.

A single count supports this clone. This chain connects TRBV6-5 to TRBJ1-1, with no clear D. CDR1 and CDR2 (germline): MNHEY, SVGAGI. V lost 5 bases to trimming and J lost 4 bases, with 8 bases between them. The CDR3 has 12 amino acids. The CDR3 region has the DNA TGTGCCAGCAGTAGGACCCTCACTGAAGCTTTCTTT. Residues: CASSRTLTEAFF.

The rearrangement links TRBV4-1 to TRBJ1-5; 7 bases map to TRBD1. This CDR3 comprises 14 residues. Germline V gene sequence: CDR1 MGHRA, CDR2 YSYEKL. Unmatched junction bases numbered 5, after V lost 4 bases and J lost 5 bases. The CDR3 DNA reads TGCGCCAGCAGCCTGGGACAGTTGGATCAGCCCCAGCATTTT. Its protein product is CASSLGQLDQPQHF.